This T cell receptor (beta chain) was captured by sequencing in a study of shared clonotypes between healthy human individuals. Across the study: CD8 memory received one plate per donor, CD8 naive two, CD4 memory three and CD4 naive three.

CD45RO-negative CD8 cells positively selected for CCR7 made up the naive population, which excluded terminally differentiated effector memory CD45RA+ cells. The CDR3 spans 18 residues. V shed 1 base and J shed 0 bases, with 15 bases lying between them. CDR1 is SGHAT and CDR2 is FQNNGV in the germline V gene. General observations from the study: Only blood underwent sampling, and tissue repertoires likely differ.

TCRdb's table, derived via immunoSEQ multiplex PCR, lists solely in-frame clones and lacks some. The table shows roughly 600,000 clones, with 95% to 98% occurring only once. Notes on this clone: The antigen is undetermined.

The material sequenced was naive CD8+ T cells sorted from blood. This receptor was obtained from a man aged 25 to 45 in good health. This chain connects TRBV11-2 to TRBJ1-4; tentatively, D is TRBD1 (5 bases). The CDR3: CASSLGDAGWATNEKLFF. The CDR3 region has the DNA TGTGCCAGCAGCTTAGGCGATGCAGGGTGGGCAACTAATGAAAAACTGTTTTTT.